These 32 T cell receptor beta chains were sequenced from one sample in a study of shared clonotypes between healthy human individuals. Profiling relied on immunoSEQ multiplex PCR, and the TCRdb table lists in-frame clones only, not all of them. The sample has approximately 510,000 clones, 79% seen once. Sequencing was done on a sample of PBMCs. The receptors come from a woman aged 40 to 50 in good health. Some clones in this sample may be carry-over from other donors' samples.

This clone was picked up one time. This sample also contains other DNA sequences that code for the same CDR3. The rearrangement links TRBV5-1 to TRBJ1-5; D remains unclear. Trimming removed 0 bases from V and 3 bases from J, with 4 bases in between. The CDR3 has 13 amino acids. Per the germline V gene, CDR1 is SGHRS and CDR2 is YFSETQ. The CDR3 DNA sequence: TGCGCCAGCAGCTTGGGTGACAATCAGCCCCAGCATTTT. Its translation: CASSLGDNQPQHF.

V gene TRBV7-8 combines with J gene TRBJ2-1; 14 nucleotides agree with TRBD2. CDR3 length: 16 residues. The J segment lost 8 bases and the V segment lost 4 bases, leaving 7 bases of the junction unmatched. Per the germline V gene, CDR1 is SGHVS and CDR2 is FQNEAQ. The DNA for the CDR3 is TGTGCCAGCAGCTCGTCCGGGACTAGCGGGAGATATGAGCAGTTCTTC. Residues: CASSSSGTSGRYEQFF.

The V gene is TRBV5-1, the J gene TRBJ1-2; D call uncertain. Germline V gene data show CDR1 as SGHRS and CDR2 as YFSETQ. V was trimmed by 0 bases and J by 8 bases, leaving 11 bases between them. This CDR3 is built from 13 residues. This chain's CDR3 is CASSLAPNGGYTF. The CDR3 bases are TGCGCCAGCAGCTTGGCCCCTAATGGAGGCTACACCTTC.

The rearrangement links TRBV29-1 to TRBJ2-3; the match to TRBD2 covers 7 bases. Germline CDR1 reads SQVTM; CDR2 reads ANQGSEA. V shed 8 bases and J 1 base; nucleotides not matched to a gene: 12. The CDR3 has 15 amino acids. The CDR3 reads CSSSTAGRGTDTQYF. As DNA, the CDR3 is TGCAGCTCCTCGACGGCGGGGAGGGGCACAGATACGCAGTATTTT.

The V call is TRBV27, the J call TRBJ1-5; perhaps TRBD1 as D (5 bases). The V end lost 5 bases, the J end lost 5 bases, and 13 bases lay between the germline ends. The CDR3 sequence is 14 residues long. Germline assignment: CDR1 MNHEY and CDR2 SMNVEV (reference sequence). Here the CDR3 reads CASSRWGGDQPQHF. In DNA, the CDR3 is TGTGCCAGCAGTCGGTGGGGAGGGGATCAGCCCCAGCATTTT.

The V and J genes are TRBV29-1 and TRBJ2-3, with D maybe TRBD2 (6 bases). V was pared by 5 bases and J by 1 base, with 13 bases between. The CDR3 consists of 14 residues. The germline CDR1 and CDR2 sequences are SQVTM and ANQGSEA. CDR3 nucleotides: TGCAGCGTTCAAGCAGGGACTGGCACAGATACGCAGTATTTT. It codes for CSVQAGTGTDTQYF.

Comments on this clone: This likely reflects a read error, since a far larger clone is one base away. The CDR3 reads CASSKAAYYIYEQYF. The DNA of the CDR3 is TGTGCCAGCAGTAAAGCAGCCTATTATATCTACGAGCAGTACTTC. This sequence joins TRBV6-1 and TRBJ2-7; no clear D gene. Per germline, CDR1 MNHNS and CDR2 SASEGT. The CDR3 length is 15 residues.

The CDR3: CASSYSGDNEKLFF. CDR3 nucleotides: TGTGCCAGCAGTTACTCGGGCGATAATGAAAAACTGTTTTTT. The chain carries TRBV6-6 and TRBJ1-4; D not certain. The germline CDR1 and CDR2 sequences are MNHNY and SVGAGI (reference sequence). Deletions cut 0 bases from V and 4 bases from J, with 6 bases between. The CDR3 spans 14 residues.

This rearrangement joins TRBV28 to TRBJ1-1, with 10 bases that match TRBD1. Germline V gene lookup returns CDR1 MDHEN and CDR2 SYDVKM. This CDR3 contains 15 residues. After removal of 3 bases from V and 2 bases from J, the junction contained 3 bases not matched to a gene. The DNA for the CDR3 is TGTGCCAGCAGTTTTGGGGACAGGGGAAACACTGAAGCTTTCTTT. Translation: CASSFGDRGNTEAFF.

The genes are TRBV2 and TRBJ2-7; 7 bases fit TRBD2. CDR1 is SNHLY and CDR2 is FYNNEI in the germline V gene. Trimming cost V 7 bases and J 6 bases; bases outside gene matches: 21. This CDR3 has 17 residues. The CDR3: CASNVGWGAGQLREQYF. The CDR3 DNA reads TGTGCCAGCAATGTTGGATGGGGAGCGGGGCAATTGCGCGAGCAGTACTTC.

The chain recombines TRBV19 with TRBJ1-4; no firm D call. Per the germline V gene, CDR1 is LNHDA and CDR2 is SQIVND (reference sequence). Trimming stripped 4 bases from V and 0 bases from J, with 6 bases between. This CDR3 is 14 amino acids long. The CDR3 region is CASSKHATNEKLFF. In DNA, the CDR3 is TGTGCCAGTAGTAAACACGCAACTAATGAAAAACTGTTTTTT. Combining the CDR3 with reference TRBV19 and TRBJ1-4 gives the whole variable domain DGGITQSPKYLFRKEGQNVTLSCEQNLNHDAMYWYRQDPGQGLRLIYYSQIVNDFQKGDIAEGYSVSREKKESFPLTVTSAQKNPTAFYLCASSKHATNEKLFFGSGTQLSVL.

The V and J genes are TRBV5-1 and TRBJ2-2; tentatively, D is TRBD1 (6 bases). The CDR3 totals 15 residues. Germline values: CDR1 SGHRS, CDR2 YFSETQ. Between the trimmed V and J ends, which lost 0 bases and 5 bases, there was a span of 11 bases. CDR3 protein: CASSLEVGTTGELFF. DNA for the CDR3: TGCGCCAGCAGCTTGGAAGTGGGGACAACCGGGGAGCTGTTTTTT.

CDR3 DNA: TGTGCCAGCACCCTAGAGGGGGGCACTGAAGCTTTCTTT. This encodes CASTLEGGTEAFF. The chain uses TRBV6-1 and TRBJ1-1, with a tentative D call TRBD1 (6 bases). The CDR3 covers 13 residues. Germline V gene sequence: CDR1 MNHNS, CDR2 SASEGT. V lost 7 bases to trimming and J lost 4 bases, with 13 bases between them.

The chain uses TRBV9 and TRBJ2-1; 11 bases agree with TRBD2. This CDR3 comprises 14 residues. Germline trimming cut 3 bases from V and 15 bases from J; bases unmatched to any gene: 11. Germline CDR1 reads SGDLS; CDR2 reads YYNGEE. CDR3 bases: TGTGCCAGCAGCGCGGGACTAGCGGATTTCCTTCCGTTCTTC. This encodes CASSAGLADFLPFF.

The chain joins TRBV6-5 to TRBJ2-7; D assignment may be TRBD1 or TRBD2 (6 bases each). The V and J ends lost 1 base and 3 bases respectively, with 13 bases between them. This CDR3 has 15 amino acids. CDR1 and CDR2 from the germline V gene are MNHEY and SVGAGI. Written as DNA, the CDR3 is TGTGCCAGCAGTTACTGGGGGGCGGCGGGCTACGAGCAGTACTTC. This codes for CASSYWGAAGYEQYF.

V is TRBV4-2 and J is TRBJ1-2, with D tentatively TRBD1 (5 bases). The CDR3 runs 14 residues. Deletions cut 6 bases from V and 6 bases from J, with 17 bases between. Germline CDR1 reads LGHNA; CDR2 reads YNFKEQ. CDR3 residues: CASSSGTFENGYTF. In DNA, the CDR3 is TGTGCCAGCAGTAGCGGGACCTTCGAAAATGGCTACACCTTC.

Only one count was recorded for this clone. The rearrangement uses TRBV19 and TRBJ2-5; a weak D match, TRBD2 (5 bases). The last part of the DNA fits TRBJ2-7 better; the J call may be wrong. CDR3 length: 15 residues. Per germline, CDR1 LNHDA and CDR2 SQIVND (reference sequence). The CDR3 region has the DNA TGTGCCAGTAGTATGAAGTGGGAGAGCTCCTACGAGCAGTACTTC. Translation gives CASSMKWESSYEQYF.

The sample holds one count of this clone. The genes are TRBV27 and TRBJ2-1; D is possibly TRBD2 (7 bases). Germline CDR1 MNHEY, CDR2 SMNVEV (reference sequence). Trimming removed 2 bases at V and 14 bases at J, with 16 bases between. The CDR3 contains 13 residues. The CDR3 DNA reads TGTGCCAGCAGTTTAGTAGGGGGGGTCAGTAAGTTCTTC. Residues: CASSLVGGVSKFF.

The V call is TRBV5-6, the J call TRBJ1-1, with D perhaps TRBD1 (6 bases). The CDR3 totals 14 residues. Germline CDR1 SGHDT, CDR2 YYEEEE. V was cut by 4 bases and J by 1 base, with 11 bases left in between. This CDR3 is CASSHGTQNTEAFF. The DNA for the CDR3 is TGTGCCAGCAGCCACGGGACACAGAACACTGAAGCTTTCTTT.

The chain uses TRBV4-1 and TRBJ2-3, with D hard to call. This CDR3 is 14 amino acids long. V lost 1 base and J 6 bases, leaving 11 bases between the germline ends. Germline CDR1 reads MGHRA; CDR2 reads YSYEKL. The CDR3 reads CASSQVGSWDTQYF. DNA for the CDR3: TGCGCCAGCAGCCAAGTTGGTAGCTGGGATACGCAGTATTTT.

Concerning this clone itself: Other DNA sequences in this specimen translate into the identical CDR3. V is TRBV7-2 and J is TRBJ2-7, with 10 bases aligning to TRBD1. The CDR3 spans 14 residues. The ends lost 6 bases at V and 4 bases at J; junction bases unmatched: 6. Germline lookup yields CDR1 SGHTA and CDR2 FQGNSA. CDR3 nucleotide sequence: TGTGCCAGCAGTTTCAGACAGGGGGCGTACGAGCAGTACTTC. Its translation is CASSFRQGAYEQYF.

The chain combines TRBV7-9 with TRBJ2-1; 10 bases match TRBD2. Germline CDR1 reads SEHNR; CDR2 reads FQNEAQ (reference sequence). Trimming removed 9 bases from V and 10 bases from J; junction bases left unmatched: 15. This CDR3 contains 15 residues. The CDR3 region is CASEGASGSVGEQFF. The DNA of the CDR3 is TGTGCCAGTGAAGGTGCTAGCGGGAGTGTTGGGGAGCAGTTCTTC.

This clone has more than one count but fewer than ten. The J gene is TRBJ2-1, the V gene TRBV11-2; 7 nucleotides match TRBD2. Germline V CDR1 and CDR2: SGHAT, FQNNGV. The V and J ends lost 4 bases and 9 bases, in that order; junction bases with no gene match: 18. The CDR3 contains 17 residues. Here the CDR3 DNA reads TGTGCCAGCAGCTCCCGGGGGTTGGGCGGGAGTTTTACTGAGCAGTTCTTC. Translating gives CASSSRGLGGSFTEQFF.

The V gene is TRBV6-5, the J gene TRBJ2-3, with TRBD2 matching 7 bases. The CDR3 has 14 amino acids. V was pared by 5 bases and J by 2 bases, with 4 bases of the junction left unmatched. In germline, CDR1 is MNHEY, CDR2 SVGAGI. The CDR3 is CASSPTSNTDTQYF. The DNA of the CDR3 is TGTGCCAGCAGTCCGACTAGCAACACAGATACGCAGTATTTT.

CDR3 nucleotides: TGTGCCAGCAGTAAGACTAGCGGGGAGGTCAATGAGCAGTTCTTC. The encoded protein is CASSKTSGEVNEQFF. This chain uses TRBV6-6 with TRBJ2-1, with 11 bases aligning to TRBD2. The V gene end was trimmed by 5 bases and the J gene end by 6 bases; junction bases not matched to a gene: 6. This CDR3 spans 15 amino acids. The germline gives CDR1 MNHNY, CDR2 SVGAGI (reference sequence).

V gene TRBV19 combines with J gene TRBJ2-1; D is ambiguous. This CDR3 contains 12 residues. CDR1 LNHDA and CDR2 SQIVND come from the germline V gene (reference sequence). The V end lost 5 bases, the J end lost 0 bases, and 2 bases lay between the germline ends. CDR3 nucleotide sequence: TGTGCCAGTAGTTACTCCTACAATGAGCAGTTCTTC. It specifies CASSYSYNEQFF.

Comment on this clone: This sequence is one base from a far larger clone and is likely a read error. The chain is built from TRBV11-2 and TRBJ2-7; D is uncertain. The CDR3 consists of 13 residues. Germline V gene data show CDR1 as SGHAT and CDR2 as FQNNGV. V was pared by 1 base and J by 3 bases, with 7 bases between. CDR3: CASSLGVGYEQYF. The CDR3 nucleotides read TGTGCCAGCAGCTTAGGTGTTGGCTACGAGCAGTACTTC.

The J gene is TRBJ2-7, the V gene TRBV18, with D perhaps TRBD1 or TRBD2 (5 bases each). The V gene's germline CDR1 is KGHSH and CDR2 LQKENI. CDR3 length: 15 amino acids. The ends were cut back, 3 bases at V and 0 bases at J, with 12 bases in the middle. The DNA of the CDR3 is TGTGCCAGCTCACCGCCGGGGCAGCGCTCCTACGAGCAGTACTTC. Protein product: CASSPPGQRSYEQYF.

The chain recombines TRBV7-2 with TRBJ2-3; TRBD2 matches at 7 bases. The CDR3 sequence is 17 residues long. CDR1 is SGHTA and CDR2 is FQGNSA in the germline V gene. Trimming took 2 bases from V and 6 from J; bases not matched to a gene: 14. The chain's CDR3 is CASSLPLRGSGSDTQYF. The CDR3 region has the DNA TGTGCCAGCAGCTTACCCCTCCGTGGTAGCGGGTCCGATACGCAGTATTTT.

This clone occurred once. The V gene is TRBV11-2, the J gene TRBJ2-7, with a possible D match to TRBD1 (6 bases). The CDR3 sequence is 18 residues long. V lost 0 bases to trimming and J lost 1 base, with 19 bases between them. Per the germline V gene, CDR1 is SGHAT and CDR2 is FQNNGV. DNA of the CDR3: TGTGCCAGCAGCTTAGATTGGGCCGCCCGGACAGCGTCCTACGAGCAGTACTTC. Its translation: CASSLDWAARTASYEQYF.

The CDR3: CASSIQGGGEQYF. In DNA form, the CDR3 reads TGTGCCAGTAGTATCCAGGGGGGTGGGGAGCAGTACTTC. The chain links TRBV19 to TRBJ2-7; possible D gene TRBD1, 7 bases. CDR1 and CDR2 (germline): LNHDA, SQIVND (reference sequence). V was cut by 3 bases and J by 7 bases, with 13 bases left in between. This CDR3 has 13 residues.

There are a few counts of this clone. At the DNA level, this CDR3 is encoded by other sequences in the same sample as well. V usage is TRBV18 and J usage is TRBJ2-7; tentatively, D is TRBD2 (6 bases). The germline V and J ends were trimmed by 2 bases and 2 bases, with 10 bases remaining between them. In germline, CDR1 is KGHSH, CDR2 LQKENI. This CDR3 comprises 14 residues. This CDR3 reads CASSPSGSTYEQYF. The CDR3 bases are TGTGCCAGCTCACCAAGCGGGTCAACCTACGAGCAGTACTTC.